The clone carrying this TCR beta chain was picked up many times. Its antigen remains unidentified. This sample is drawn from a study of identical twins. General study points: Memory repertoires lacked the insertion deficit that abundant cord blood beta clonotypes showed. Models underpredicted monozygotic twin sharing of out-of-frame TCR alpha. Findings depended on cross-sectional statistics rather than tracking the same donors.

A single record per CDR3 protein comes from TCRdb applying MiXCR to the 5' RACE reads. The data show around 960,000 distinct CDR3 sequences, with approximately 13% seen just once and roughly 1.6% held by the top ten. CDR3 length: 14 residues. CDR1 is ENHRY and CDR2 is SYGVKD in the germline V gene. V lost 4 bases to trimming and J lost 5 bases, with 12 bases between them. The same sample was also studied in work on yellow fever vaccine responses in identical twins. That investigation notes: Vaccine-induced T cell responses in twins were reportedly observed to appear partly convergent, partly personalized.

V usage is TRBV10-3 and J usage is TRBJ2-1; D possibly corresponds to TRBD2 (6 bases). The sequencing sample was made of PBMCs. The sequence came from a woman under 30 in good health. The CDR3 loop reads CAISALGGDNEQFF. In DNA, the CDR3 is TGTGCCATCAGTGCCCTCGGGGGAGACAATGAGCAGTTCTTC.